A selection of T cell receptor beta chains follows, all from one sample in a study of beta chain features in type 1 diabetes. Here immunoSEQ multiplex PCR was the method, and the copy in TCRdb shows in-frame clones only, minus some. The data contain around 300,000 clones, 14% of them singletons. The sequenced sample was central memory CD4+ T cells from blood. These receptors originate from a man aged 25 to 40 in good health. The CDR3 runs from the conserved cysteine through the conserved F or W. The D gene is left open where the match is weak. Rows give clone size only sometimes, using once, few, many, or a class for an expanded clone.

CDR3 length	clone size	D gene	V gene	J gene	CDR3 protein	CDR3 DNA
18	few	TRBD2	TRBV5-6	TRBJ2-2	CASSSKRGLAATTGELFF	TGTGCCAGCAGCTCTAAGAGAGGACTAGCGGCGACTACCGGGGAGCTGTTTTTT
13	NA	NA	TRBV6-1	TRBJ1-2	CASSVYSGLGYTF	TGTGCCAGCAGCGTATACTCCGGTTTGGGCTACACCTTC
12	NA	NA	TRBV6-5	TRBJ1-2	CASSYGGYGYTF	TGTGCCAGCAGTTACGGGGGGTACGGCTACACCTTC
12	few	NA	TRBV29-1	TRBJ1-2	CSVGAGARGYTF	TGCAGCGTCGGGGCAGGGGCGCGAGGCTACACCTTC
15	NA	TRBD1	TRBV19	TRBJ1-2	CATNSGTGNRNGYTF	TGTGCCACCAATTCCGGGACAGGGAACCGTAATGGCTACACCTTC
15	few	NA	TRBV7-9	TRBJ2-2	CASSLALLDTGELFF	TGTGCCAGCAGCTTAGCGCTTTTGGACACCGGGGAGCTGTTTTTT
12	many	NA	TRBV5-4	TRBJ2-4	CASSATGNIQYF	TGTGCCAGCAGTGCCACAGGAAACATTCAGTACTTC
15	NA	TRBD1	TRBV5-4	TRBJ1-6	CASTPGQNTNSPLHF	TGTGCCAGCACCCCGGGACAGAACACCAATTCACCCCTCCACTTT
11	NA	NA	TRBV5-4	TRBJ1-2	CASSLKGGYTF	TGTGCCAGCAGCTTGAAGGGTGGCTACACCTTC
13	NA	NA	TRBV18	TRBJ1-5	CASSPPGVQPQHF	TGTGCCAGCTCACCACCAGGGGTACAGCCCCAGCATTTT
15	many	NA	TRBV7-2	TRBJ2-3	CASSPRTTAPDTQYF	TGTGCCAGCAGCCCAAGAACGACAGCTCCAGATACGCAGTATTTT
14	few	TRBD1	TRBV2	TRBJ2-4	CASSEAGGAGIQYF	TGTGCCAGCAGTGAGGCAGGGGGCGCCGGCATTCAGTACTTC
16	few	TRBD2	TRBV9	TRBJ2-2	CASSPREGRDTGELFF	TGTGCCAGCAGTCCCCGGGAGGGAAGGGACACCGGGGAGCTGTTTTTT
12	NA	NA	TRBV6-1	TRBJ1-2	CASTPDNYGYTF	TGTGCCAGCACCCCGGACAACTATGGCTACACCTTC
18	NA	TRBD1	TRBV4-3	TRBJ1-1	CASSQDLPGGVMNTEAFF	TGCGCCAGCAGCCAAGATCTCCCAGGGGGGGTAATGAACACTGAAGCTTTCTTT
14	few	NA	TRBV30	TRBJ1-2	CAWRYRPSNYGYTF	TGTGCCTGGAGGTACAGACCAAGTAACTATGGCTACACCTTC
14	few	NA	TRBV4-1	TRBJ2-3	CASSRTDFGDTQYF	TGCGCCAGCAGCCGGACCGACTTTGGAGATACGCAGTATTTT
13	many	NA	TRBV5-4	TRBJ2-7	CASSRAVTYEQYF	TGTGCCAGCAGCCGGGCGGTGACCTACGAGCAGTACTTC
13	NA	TRBD2	TRBV7-2	TRBJ2-7	CATGLGGSYEQYF	TGTGCCACCGGATTGGGGGGGTCCTACGAGCAGTACTTC
16	many	NA	TRBV10-3	TRBJ2-7	CAISAQGFQTRSEQYF	TGTGCCATCAGTGCTCAGGGATTCCAGACTAGATCGGAGCAGTACTTC
12	few	NA	TRBV18	TRBJ1-2	CASSPGPSGYTF	TGTGCCAGCTCACCGGGACCATCGGGCTACACCTTC
14	NA	TRBD1	TRBV27	TRBJ2-7	CASSFRDRGGEQYF	TGTGCCAGCAGTTTCCGGGACAGGGGGGGTGAGCAGTACTTC
12	NA	NA	TRBV15	TRBJ1-2	CATSRDRVGYTF	TGTGCCACCAGCAGAGATCGGGTTGGCTACACCTTC
15	NA	NA	TRBV2	TRBJ2-2	CASSRSGSNTGELFF	TGTGCCAGCAGTCGCTCGGGCTCGAACACCGGGGAGCTGTTTTTT
13	few	TRBD1	TRBV6-6	TRBJ1-2	CASSTSGGYGYTF	TGTGCCAGCAGTACGTCAGGGGGCTATGGCTACACCTTC
14	few	NA	TRBV7-2	TRBJ2-1	CASSLGASESEQFF	TGTGCCAGCAGCTTAGGGGCTAGCGAAAGTGAGCAGTTCTTC
14	NA	NA	TRBV7-2	TRBJ1-2	CASSLISPNYGYTF	TGTGCCAGCAGCTTGATAAGCCCTAACTATGGCTACACCTTC
13	NA	TRBD2	TRBV7-7	TRBJ2-5	CASSGSGRETQYF	TGTGCCAGCAGCGGTAGCGGGAGAGAGACCCAGTACTTC
14	many	NA	TRBV14	TRBJ1-6	CASSQEFGISPLHF	TGTGCCAGCAGCCAAGAATTCGGAATTTCACCCCTCCACTTT
14	NA	NA	TRBV7-2	TRBJ2-2	CASSPRGRTGELFF	TGTGCCAGCAGCCCCCGCGGGCGCACCGGGGAGCTGTTTTTT
12	few	NA	TRBV10-2	TRBJ2-7	CASGWGSYEQYF	TGCGCCAGCGGCTGGGGTTCCTACGAGCAGTACTTC
15	few	NA	TRBV19	TRBJ2-3	CASSPGDASTDTQYF	TGTGCCAGTAGTCCGGGGGACGCTAGCACAGATACGCAGTATTTT
14	many	NA	TRBV19	TRBJ2-1	CASSRTASYNEQFF	TGTGCCAGTTCCCGGACAGCTAGCTACAATGAGCAGTTCTTC
18	NA	TRBD2	TRBV18	TRBJ2-1	CASARKGLAGSSYNEQFF	TGTGCCAGCGCCAGAAAGGGACTAGCGGGGAGCTCCTACAATGAGCAGTTCTTC
12	many	NA	TRBV28	TRBJ2-3	CASRFGLDTQYF	TGTGCCAGCAGGTTCGGTCTAGATACGCAGTATTTT
13	NA	NA	TRBV7-9	TRBJ1-1	CASSFSMNTEAFF	TGTGCCAGCAGCTTTTCCATGAACACTGAAGCTTTCTTT
21	NA	TRBD2	TRBV5-1	TRBJ2-3	CASSLSLAGRRGHSDTDTQYF	TGCGCCAGCAGCTTGAGCCTAGCGGGGCGGAGGGGCCACTCAGACACAGATACGCAGTATTTT
14	few	NA	TRBV11-3	TRBJ2-5	CASSLGSRGETQYF	TGTGCCAGCAGCTTAGGATCGCGGGGAGAGACCCAGTACTTC
15	few	TRBD1	TRBV14	TRBJ2-7	CASSQVWTGAYEQYF	TGTGCCAGCAGCCAAGTTTGGACAGGTGCCTACGAGCAGTACTTC
12	few	NA	TRBV29-1	TRBJ1-1	CSVLGNEAEAFF	TGCAGCGTTCTAGGGAATGAAGCTGAAGCTTTCTTT
16	NA	NA	TRBV10-2	TRBJ1-6	CASRLLQGGDNSPLHF	TGCGCCAGCAGGCTCTTACAGGGAGGGGACAATTCACCCCTCCACTTT
11	NA	NA	TRBV2	TRBJ2-1	CASSELNAQFF	TGTGCCAGCAGTGAACTCAATGCCCAGTTCTTC
11	NA	TRBD1	TRBV6-1	TRBJ1-2	CASSEMDRPVF	TGTGCCAGCAGCGAGATGGACAGGCCCGTTTTC
14	few	NA	TRBV15	TRBJ2-5	CATSRGLFQETQYF	TGTGCCACCAGCAGAGGGCTCTTCCAAGAGACCCAGTACTTC
16	few	NA	TRBV7-2	TRBJ2-3	CASSFPRQGTPDTQYF	TGTGCCAGCAGCTTTCCACGCCAGGGAACCCCAGATACGCAGTATTTT
13	once	NA	TRBV19	TRBJ1-1	CASSPQGFVRSFF	TGTGCCAGTAGTCCTCAGGGTTTCGTTCGGTCTTTCTTT
14	NA	NA	TRBV7-2	TRBJ1-4	CASSPNDLNEKLFF	TGTGCCAGCAGCCCCAATGATCTTAATGAAAAACTGTTTTTT
15	few	TRBD1	TRBV7-3	TRBJ1-1	CASSLSAGGFAEAFF	TGTGCCAGCAGCTTATCCGCAGGGGGCTTCGCTGAAGCTTTCTTT
15	NA	TRBD2	TRBV27	TRBJ2-5	CASSSASGYQETQYF	TGTGCCAGCAGTTCGGCTAGCGGGTACCAAGAGACCCAGTACTTC
17	few	TRBD1	TRBV30	TRBJ2-5	CAWSFYFPGQGRETQYF	TGTGCCTGGAGTTTTTATTTTCCGGGACAGGGACGTGAGACCCAGTACTTC
17	many	NA	TRBV27	TRBJ2-7	CASSLSIMEGGSNEQYF	TGTGCCAGCAGTTTATCGATAATGGAGGGGGGCTCCAACGAGCAGTACTTC
15	few	NA	TRBV14	TRBJ1-1	CASSQDSGWSTEAFF	TGTGCCAGCAGCCAAGATTCAGGGTGGAGCACTGAAGCTTTCTTT
15	NA	TRBD1	TRBV15	TRBJ1-4	CATSRDGTENEKLFF	TGTGCCACCAGCAGAGATGGGACAGAGAATGAAAAACTGTTTTTT
15	NA	NA	TRBV30	TRBJ1-1	CAWSVGAQLNTEAFF	TGTGCCTGGAGTGTAGGAGCACAGTTAAACACTGAAGCTTTCTTT